The clone carrying this T cell receptor beta chain was seen ten or more times. Using RNA transcripts as the source, TCR beta CDR3 regions were amplified. HTBI primers were the set used in a first-round RT-PCR of the TCR CDR3. One entry per CDR3 protein, called by TCRdb with MiXCR from the multiplex PCR reads. In the table there are about 290,000 distinct CDR3 sequences, 13% of which are singletons. The sample belongs to a study of T cells in Graves' hyperthyroidism and ophthalmopathy. The V gene end was trimmed by 5 bases and the J gene end by 4 bases; junction bases not matched to a gene: 13. From germline, CDR1 is SEHNR and CDR2 FQNEAQ (reference sequence). The CDR3 is 16 residues long. Patients aged 18 to 65 had newly diagnosed hyperthyroidism lasting under 2 months. Exclusion of a patient resulted from uncontrolled infection, other autoimmune disease, pregnancy or lactation. A roughly 10 ml volume of fresh peripheral blood provided the PBMCs.

The sequence derives from a young woman with Graves' hyperthyroidism that later progressed to Graves' ophthalmopathy. The rearrangement joins TRBV7-9 to TRBJ2-5; 7 bases are shared with TRBD2. The sample was blood. The CDR3 spells CASSPGVSGTRETQYF. CDR3 DNA: TGTGCCAGCAGCCCTGGGGTCAGCGGGACCAGAGAGACCCAGTACTTC.